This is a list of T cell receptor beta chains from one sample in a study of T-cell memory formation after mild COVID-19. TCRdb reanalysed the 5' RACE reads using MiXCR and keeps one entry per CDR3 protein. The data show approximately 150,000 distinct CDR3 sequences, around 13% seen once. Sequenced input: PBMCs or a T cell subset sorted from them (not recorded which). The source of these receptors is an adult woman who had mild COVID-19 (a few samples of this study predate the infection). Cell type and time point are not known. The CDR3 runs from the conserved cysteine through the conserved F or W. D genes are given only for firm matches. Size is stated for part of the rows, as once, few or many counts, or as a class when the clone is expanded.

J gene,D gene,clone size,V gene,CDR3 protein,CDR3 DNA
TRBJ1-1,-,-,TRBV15,CATRREGSLTEAFF,TGTGCCACCAGAAGAGAGGGGTCCCTCACTGAAGCTTTCTTT
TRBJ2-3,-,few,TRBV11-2,CASSSSEPTDTQYF,TGTGCCAGCAGCTCTAGCGAGCCGACAGATACGCAGTATTTT
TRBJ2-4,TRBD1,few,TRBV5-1,CASLEGTGVGNIQYF,TGCGCCAGCTTGGAAGGGACAGGGGTTGGAAACATTCAGTACTTC
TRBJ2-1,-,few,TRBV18,CASSPPTGGAYNEQFF,TGTGCCAGCTCACCACCGACAGGAGGGGCCTACAATGAGCAGTTCTTC
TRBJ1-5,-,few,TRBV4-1,CASSQVGLSNQPQHF,TGCGCCAGCAGCCAAGTGGGACTTAGCAATCAGCCCCAGCATTTT
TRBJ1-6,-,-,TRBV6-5,CASSYSGGKRSPLHF,TGTGCCAGCAGTTACTCAGGAGGGAAAAGGTCACCCCTCCACTTT
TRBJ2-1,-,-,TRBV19,CASSPVASSYNEQFF,TGTGCCAGTAGTCCTGTTGCGAGCTCCTACAATGAGCAGTTCTTC
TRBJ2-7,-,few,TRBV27,CASSLGQGRRYEQYF,TGTGCCAGCAGTTTAGGGCAGGGGAGGCGGTACGAGCAGTACTTC
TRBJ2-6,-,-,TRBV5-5,CASSSGPGANVLTF,TGTGCCAGCAGCTCCGGCCCTGGGGCCAACGTCCTGACTTTC
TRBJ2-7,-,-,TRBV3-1,CASRRGSAYEQYF,TGTGCCAGCAGACGGGGCTCCGCCTACGAGCAGTACTTC
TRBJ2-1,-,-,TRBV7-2,CASSLRLYEQFF,TGTGCCAGCAGCTTACGGCTCTATGAGCAGTTCTTC
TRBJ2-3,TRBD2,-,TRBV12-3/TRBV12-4,CASTSWTDTQYF,TGTGCTTCGACTAGCTGGACAGATACGCAGTATTTT
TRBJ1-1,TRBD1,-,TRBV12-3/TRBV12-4,CASSDTGTGGIMAFF,TGTGCCAGCAGTGACACCGGGACAGGGGGTATAATGGCTTTCTTT
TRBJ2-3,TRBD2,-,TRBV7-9,CASSSQLAGGPFPDTQYF,TGTGCCAGCAGCTCCCAATTGGCGGGGGGGCCTTTCCCAGATACGCAGTATTTT
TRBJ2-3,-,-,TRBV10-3,CAISTGDTDTQYF,TGTGCCATCAGTACGGGGGACACAGATACGCAGTATTTT
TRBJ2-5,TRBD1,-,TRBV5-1,CASSSWDRPMGQETQYF,TGCGCCAGCAGCTCCTGGGACAGGCCCATGGGCCAAGAGACCCAGTACTTC
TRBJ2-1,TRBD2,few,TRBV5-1,CASSWTSFGARSYNEQFF,TGCGCCAGCAGCTGGACTAGCTTCGGGGCACGTTCCTACAATGAGCAGTTCTTC
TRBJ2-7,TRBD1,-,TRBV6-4,CASSDSETQGANEGEQYF,TGTGCCAGCAGTGACTCCGAAACACAGGGGGCTAATGAGGGGGAGCAGTACTTC
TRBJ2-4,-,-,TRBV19,CASSIYLAKNIQYF,TGTGCCAGTAGTATCTACCTAGCCAAAAACATTCAGTACTTC
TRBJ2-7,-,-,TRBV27,CASSLIRDTPYEQYF,TGTGCCAGCAGTTTGATCCGGGACACCCCCTACGAGCAGTACTTC
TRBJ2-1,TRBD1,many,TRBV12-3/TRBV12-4,CASSSGTGNYNEQFF,TGTGCCAGCAGTTCCGGGACAGGGAACTACAATGAGCAGTTCTTC
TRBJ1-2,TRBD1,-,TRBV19,CATTGTAYGYTF,TGTGCCACTACCGGGACAGCCTATGGCTACACCTTC
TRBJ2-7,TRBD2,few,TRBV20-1,CSARGEGGLTYEQYF,TGCAGTGCGCGGGGGGAAGGCGGGTTAACCTACGAGCAGTACTTC
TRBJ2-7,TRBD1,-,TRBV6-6,CASSYTTGNNEQYF,TGTGCCAGCAGTTATACGACAGGGAATAACGAGCAGTACTTC
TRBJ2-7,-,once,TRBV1,CTSSQDILAGGLAGDPPNYEQYF,TGCACCAGCAGCCAAGATATTTTAGCAGGGGGACTAGCGGGGGACCCTCCAAACTACGAGCAGTACTTC
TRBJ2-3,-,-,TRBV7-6,CASSLGTNPPHTQYF,TGTGCCAGCAGCTTAGGGACTAACCCCCCTCACACGCAGTATTTT
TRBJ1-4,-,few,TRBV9,CASSIGGQPNEKLFF,TGTGCCAGCAGCATCGGGGGGCAGCCTAATGAAAAACTGTTTTTT
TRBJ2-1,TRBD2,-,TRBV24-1,CATSDHTSGRAYNEQFF,TGTGCCACCAGTGACCATACTAGCGGACGCGCCTACAATGAGCAGTTCTTC
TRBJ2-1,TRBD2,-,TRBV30,CAWSVRTSGRSYNEQFF,TGTGCCTGGAGTGTCAGGACTAGCGGGAGGAGCTACAATGAGCAGTTCTTC
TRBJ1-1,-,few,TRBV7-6,CASSLGTSNTEAFF,TGTGCCAGCAGCTTGGGGACATCGAACACTGAAGCTTTCTTT
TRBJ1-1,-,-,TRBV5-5,CASSPALLNTEAFF,TGTGCCAGCAGCCCTGCGTTACTGAACACTGAAGCTTTCTTT
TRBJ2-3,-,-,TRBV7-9,CASSSRIAVGGTDTQYF,TGTGCCAGCAGCTCCCGGATAGCGGTCGGAGGCACAGATACGCAGTATTTT
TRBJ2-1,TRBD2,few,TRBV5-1,CASSRGTSEHNEQFF,TGCGCCAGCAGCAGAGGGACTAGCGAACACAATGAGCAGTTCTTC
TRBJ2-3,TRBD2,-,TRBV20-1,CSARDPIRLAGGTTDTQYF,TGCAGTGCTAGAGATCCGATCAGACTAGCGGGAGGAACCACAGATACGCAGTATTTT
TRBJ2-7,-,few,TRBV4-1,CASSQVAGQTFYEQYF,TGCGCCAGCAGCCAAGTGGCGGGACAGACTTTCTACGAGCAGTACTTC
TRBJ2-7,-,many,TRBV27,CASSTHPGVFGTYEQYF,TGTGCCAGCAGTACCCACCCGGGTGTGTTCGGGACCTACGAGCAGTACTTC
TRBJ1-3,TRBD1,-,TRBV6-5,CASGQSGQRGNTIYF,TGTGCCAGCGGTCAATCGGGACAGCGTGGGAACACCATATATTTT
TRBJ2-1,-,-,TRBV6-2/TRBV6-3,CASIPAVAAIDEQFF,TGTGCCAGCATCCCGGCTGTAGCTGCAATCGATGAGCAGTTCTTC
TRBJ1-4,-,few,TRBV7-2,CASSLGGGPNEKLFF,TGTGCCAGCAGCTTAGGGGGAGGGCCTAATGAAAAACTGTTTTTT
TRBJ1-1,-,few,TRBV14,CASSQYRTNTEAFF,TGTGCCAGCAGCCAGTACAGAACGAACACTGAAGCTTTCTTT
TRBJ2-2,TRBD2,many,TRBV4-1,CASSYGGAIGELFF,TGCGCCAGCAGCTACGGGGGGGCAATCGGGGAGCTGTTTTTT
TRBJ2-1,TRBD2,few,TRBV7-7,CASSLGGLAGGNEQFF,TGTGCCAGCAGCTTAGGGGGACTAGCGGGGGGCAATGAGCAGTTCTTC
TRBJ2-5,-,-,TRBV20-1,CSARKGDVIETQYF,TGCAGTGCTAGAAAGGGCGACGTGATCGAGACCCAGTACTTC
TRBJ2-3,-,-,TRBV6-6,CASSSKDTQYF,TGTGCCAGCAGCTCCAAAGATACGCAGTATTTT
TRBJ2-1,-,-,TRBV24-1,CATSWGQGSYNEQFF,TGTGCCACCAGTTGGGGTCAGGGTTCCTACAATGAGCAGTTCTTC
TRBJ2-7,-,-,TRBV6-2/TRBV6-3,CATLGLTYEQYF,TGTGCCACCTTGGGACTTACCTACGAGCAGTACTTC
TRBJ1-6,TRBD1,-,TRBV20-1,CSAPADRDRDSPLHF,TGCAGTGCACCCGCAGACAGGGACAGGGATTCACCCCTCCACTTT
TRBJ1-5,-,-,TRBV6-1,CASSRQAYSNQPQHF,TGTGCCAGCAGCCGACAGGCCTATAGCAATCAGCCCCAGCATTTT
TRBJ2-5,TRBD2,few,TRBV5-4,CASSLGLAGVRETQYF,TGTGCCAGCAGCTTAGGACTAGCGGGAGTGCGAGAGACCCAGTACTTC
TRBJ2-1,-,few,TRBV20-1,CSAPAFVDEQFF,TGCAGTGCCCCCGCCTTCGTTGATGAGCAGTTCTTC
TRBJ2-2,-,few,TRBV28,CASSLISGAADTGELFF,TGTGCCAGCAGTTTAATTTCGGGGGCGGCGGACACCGGGGAGCTGTTTTTT